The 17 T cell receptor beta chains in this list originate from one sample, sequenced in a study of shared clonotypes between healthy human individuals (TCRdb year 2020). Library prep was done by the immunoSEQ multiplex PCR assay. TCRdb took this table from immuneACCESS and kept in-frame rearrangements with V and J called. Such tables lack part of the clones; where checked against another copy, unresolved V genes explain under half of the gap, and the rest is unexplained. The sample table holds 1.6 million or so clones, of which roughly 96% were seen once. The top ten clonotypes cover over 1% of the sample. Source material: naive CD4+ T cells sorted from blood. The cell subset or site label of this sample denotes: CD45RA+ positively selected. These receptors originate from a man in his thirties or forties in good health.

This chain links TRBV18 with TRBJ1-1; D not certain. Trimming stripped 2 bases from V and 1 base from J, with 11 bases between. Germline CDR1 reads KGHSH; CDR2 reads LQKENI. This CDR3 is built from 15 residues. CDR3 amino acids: CASSPVLPGNTEAFF. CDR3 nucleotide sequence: TGTGCCAGCTCACCAGTGTTGCCAGGGAACACTGAAGCTTTCTTT.

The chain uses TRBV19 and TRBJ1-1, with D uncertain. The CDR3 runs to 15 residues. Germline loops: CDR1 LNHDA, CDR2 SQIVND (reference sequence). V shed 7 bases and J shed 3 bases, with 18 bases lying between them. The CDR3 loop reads CASILGGFGYTEAFF. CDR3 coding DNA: TGTGCCAGTATCCTGGGAGGTTTCGGCTACACTGAAGCTTTCTTT. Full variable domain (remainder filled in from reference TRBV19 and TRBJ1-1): DGGITQSPKYLFRKEGQNVTLSCEQNLNHDAMYWYRQDPGQGLRLIYYSQIVNDFQKGDIAEGYSVSREKKESFPLTVTSAQKNPTAFYLCASILGGFGYTEAFFGQGTRLTVV.

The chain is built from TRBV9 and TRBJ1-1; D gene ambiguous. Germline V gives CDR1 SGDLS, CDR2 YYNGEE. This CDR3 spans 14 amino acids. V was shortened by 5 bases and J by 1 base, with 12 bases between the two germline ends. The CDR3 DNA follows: TGTGCCAGCAGTGGCGTGGCGGGGAACACTGAAGCTTTCTTT. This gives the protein CASSGVAGNTEAFF.

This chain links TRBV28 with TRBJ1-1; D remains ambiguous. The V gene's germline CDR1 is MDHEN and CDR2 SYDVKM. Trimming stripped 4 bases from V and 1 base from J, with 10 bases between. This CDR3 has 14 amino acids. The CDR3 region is CASSWEAWNTEAFF. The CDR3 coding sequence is TGTGCCAGCAGTTGGGAGGCGTGGAACACTGAAGCTTTCTTT.

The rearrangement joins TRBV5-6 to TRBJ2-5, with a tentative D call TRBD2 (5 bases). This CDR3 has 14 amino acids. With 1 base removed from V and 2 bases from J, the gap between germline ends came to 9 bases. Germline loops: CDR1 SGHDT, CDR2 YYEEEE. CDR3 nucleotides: TGTGCCAGCAGCTTGCCGGGGAGACAAGAGACCCAGTACTTC. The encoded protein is CASSLPGRQETQYF.

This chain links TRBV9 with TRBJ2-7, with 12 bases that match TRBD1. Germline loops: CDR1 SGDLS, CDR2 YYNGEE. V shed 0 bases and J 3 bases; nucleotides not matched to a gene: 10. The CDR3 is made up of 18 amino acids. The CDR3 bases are TGTGCCAGCAGCGTAGATCCTCCGGGACAGGGGGCGAACTACGAGCAGTACTTC. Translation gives CASSVDPPGQGANYEQYF. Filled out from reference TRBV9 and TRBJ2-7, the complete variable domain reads DSGVTQTPKHLITATGQRVTLRCSPRSGDLSVYWYQQSLDQGLQFLIQYYNGEERAKGNILERFSAQQFPDLHSELNLSSLELGDSALYFCASSVDPPGQGANYEQYFGPGTRLTVT.

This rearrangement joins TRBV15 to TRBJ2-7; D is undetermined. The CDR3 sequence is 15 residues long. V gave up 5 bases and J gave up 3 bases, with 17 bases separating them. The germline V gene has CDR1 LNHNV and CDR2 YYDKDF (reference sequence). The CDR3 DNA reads TGTGCCACCAGCGGCCTCCGACCCCTCGACTACGAGCAGTACTTC. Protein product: CATSGLRPLDYEQYF.

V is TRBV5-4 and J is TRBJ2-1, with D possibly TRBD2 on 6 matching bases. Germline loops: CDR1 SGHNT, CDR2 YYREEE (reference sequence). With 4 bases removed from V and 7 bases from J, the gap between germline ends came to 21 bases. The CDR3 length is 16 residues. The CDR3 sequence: CASSARWSGPRNEQFF. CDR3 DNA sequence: TGTGCCAGCAGCGCCCGGTGGAGCGGGCCCAGGAATGAGCAGTTCTTC.

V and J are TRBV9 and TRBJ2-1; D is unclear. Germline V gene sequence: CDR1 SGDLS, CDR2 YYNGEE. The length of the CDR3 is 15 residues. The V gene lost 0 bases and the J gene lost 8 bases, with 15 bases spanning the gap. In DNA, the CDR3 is TGTGCCAGCAGCGTAGCGGATGGATACTTCGATGAGCAGTTCTTC. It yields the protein CASSVADGYFDEQFF.

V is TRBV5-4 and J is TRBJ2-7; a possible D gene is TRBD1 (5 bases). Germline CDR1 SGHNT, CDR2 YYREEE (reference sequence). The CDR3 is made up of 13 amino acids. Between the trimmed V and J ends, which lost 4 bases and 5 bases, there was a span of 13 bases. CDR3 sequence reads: CASSPKGEHEQYF. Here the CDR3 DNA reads TGTGCCAGCAGCCCGAAAGGGGAACACGAGCAGTACTTC.

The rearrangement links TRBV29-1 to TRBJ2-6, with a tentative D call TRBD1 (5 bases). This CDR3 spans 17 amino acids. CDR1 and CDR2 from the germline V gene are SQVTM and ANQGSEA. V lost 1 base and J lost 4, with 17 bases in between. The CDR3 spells CSVEVVQGLTGANVLTF. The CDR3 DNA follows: TGCAGCGTTGAAGTGGTCCAGGGCTTGACAGGGGCCAACGTCCTGACTTTC.

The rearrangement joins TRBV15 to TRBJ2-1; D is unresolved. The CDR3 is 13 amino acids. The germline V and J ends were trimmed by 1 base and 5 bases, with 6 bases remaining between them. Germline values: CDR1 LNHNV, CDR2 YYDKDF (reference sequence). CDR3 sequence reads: CATSRGNDNEQFF. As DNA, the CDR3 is TGTGCCACCAGCAGAGGGAATGACAATGAGCAGTTCTTC.

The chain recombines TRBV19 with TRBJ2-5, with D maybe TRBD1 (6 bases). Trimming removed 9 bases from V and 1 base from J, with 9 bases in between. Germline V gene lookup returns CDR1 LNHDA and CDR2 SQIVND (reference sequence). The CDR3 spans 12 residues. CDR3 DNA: TGTGCCAGATCGGACAGCCAAGAGACCCAGTACTTC. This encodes CARSDSQETQYF.

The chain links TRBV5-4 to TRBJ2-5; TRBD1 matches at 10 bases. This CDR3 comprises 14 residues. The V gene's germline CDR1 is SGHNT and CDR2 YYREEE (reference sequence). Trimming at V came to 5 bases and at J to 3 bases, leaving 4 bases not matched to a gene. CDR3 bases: TGTGCCAGCAGAACCGGGACAGGGGAAGAGACCCAGTACTTC. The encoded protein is CASRTGTGEETQYF.

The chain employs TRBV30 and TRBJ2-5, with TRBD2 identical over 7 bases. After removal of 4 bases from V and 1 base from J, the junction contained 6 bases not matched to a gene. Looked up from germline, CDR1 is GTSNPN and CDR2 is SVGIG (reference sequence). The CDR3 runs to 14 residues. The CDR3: CAWKRGGGQETQYF. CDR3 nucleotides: TGTGCCTGGAAGCGGGGCGGGGGCCAAGAGACCCAGTACTTC.

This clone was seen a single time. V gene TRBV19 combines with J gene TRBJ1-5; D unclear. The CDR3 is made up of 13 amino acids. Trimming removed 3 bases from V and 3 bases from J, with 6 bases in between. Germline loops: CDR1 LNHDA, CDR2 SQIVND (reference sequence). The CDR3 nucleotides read TGTGCCAGTAGTATGGTCCACAATCAGCCCCAGCATTTT. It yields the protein CASSMVHNQPQHF.

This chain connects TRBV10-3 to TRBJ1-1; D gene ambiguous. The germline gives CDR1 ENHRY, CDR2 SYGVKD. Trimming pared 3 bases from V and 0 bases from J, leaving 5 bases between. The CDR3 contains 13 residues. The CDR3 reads CAISEQLNTEAFF. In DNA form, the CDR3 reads TGTGCCATCAGTGAACAATTGAACACTGAAGCTTTCTTT.